What follows describes a single T cell receptor (beta chain). The antigen is unknown. Profiling relied on immunoSEQ multiplex PCR, and the TCRdb table lists in-frame clones only, not all of them. The repertoire holds fewer than 30,000 clones, with 70% to 75% as singletons. Germline V lookup: CDR1 SGHRS, CDR2 YFSETQ. The CDR3 runs to 15 residues. The V segment lost 4 bases and the J segment 2 bases; nucleotides outside the gene matches: 6. This sample was taken from a study of tissue T cells after allogeneic stem cell transplantation. Looking at the study overall: Samples with visible lymphocytes on H&E were prioritized for sequencing. Study observations and caveats: The patient cohort was small and clinically heterogeneous, with limited sampling depth. Within patients, tissue anatomy strongly shaped TCR repertoire composition.

This receptor was taken from a female donor of 60 years or more with lung cancer. The sample consisted of tissue from the ileum, taken at autopsy. The gene calls are TRBV5-1 and TRBJ1-2, with 9 bases fitting TRBD1. In DNA form, the CDR3 reads TGCGCCAGCAGCGGGGGGACAGGGCTCAACTATGGCTACACCTTC. It encodes CASSGGTGLNYGYTF.